This TCR beta chain was found in a study of blood T cell repertoires in COVID-19. Overall study: Acute and convalescent COVID-19 specimens originated in the United States, Italy and Spain.

The method was immunoSEQ multiplex PCR; TCRdb's version includes in-frame clones alone and lacks a portion of them. The sample includes around 170,000 clones, 88% seen only once; the top ten take 20% to 30%. The sample was peripheral blood. The clonotype originates from a man aged 55 to 70 with acute or convalescent COVID-19.

The chain's CDR3 is CASSLDQASYNEQFF. In nucleotides, the CDR3 is TGTGCCAGCAGCTTAGACCAAGCCTCCTACAATGAGCAGTTCTTC. The genes are TRBV7-9 and TRBJ2-1; the D is unclear. Germline V gives CDR1 SEHNR, CDR2 FQNEAQ (reference sequence). V was pared by 1 base and J by 0 bases, with 7 bases between. The CDR3 is 15 residues long.